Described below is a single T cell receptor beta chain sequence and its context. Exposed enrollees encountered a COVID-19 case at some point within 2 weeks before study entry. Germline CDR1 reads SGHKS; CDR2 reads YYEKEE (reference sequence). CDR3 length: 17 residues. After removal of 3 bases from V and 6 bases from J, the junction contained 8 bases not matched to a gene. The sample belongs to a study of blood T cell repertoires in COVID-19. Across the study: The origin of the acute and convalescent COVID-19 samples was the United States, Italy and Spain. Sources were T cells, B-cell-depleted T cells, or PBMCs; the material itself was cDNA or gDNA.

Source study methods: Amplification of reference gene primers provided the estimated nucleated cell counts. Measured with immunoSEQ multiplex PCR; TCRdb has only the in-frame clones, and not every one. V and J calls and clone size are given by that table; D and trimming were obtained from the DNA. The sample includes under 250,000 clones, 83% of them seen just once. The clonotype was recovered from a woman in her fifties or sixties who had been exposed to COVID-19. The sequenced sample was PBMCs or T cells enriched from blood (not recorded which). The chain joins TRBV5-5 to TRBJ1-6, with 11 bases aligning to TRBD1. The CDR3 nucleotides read TGTGCCAGCAGCTCCCGGACAGGGGGCTTATCTAATTCACCCCTCCACTTT. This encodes CASSSRTGGLSNSPLHF.